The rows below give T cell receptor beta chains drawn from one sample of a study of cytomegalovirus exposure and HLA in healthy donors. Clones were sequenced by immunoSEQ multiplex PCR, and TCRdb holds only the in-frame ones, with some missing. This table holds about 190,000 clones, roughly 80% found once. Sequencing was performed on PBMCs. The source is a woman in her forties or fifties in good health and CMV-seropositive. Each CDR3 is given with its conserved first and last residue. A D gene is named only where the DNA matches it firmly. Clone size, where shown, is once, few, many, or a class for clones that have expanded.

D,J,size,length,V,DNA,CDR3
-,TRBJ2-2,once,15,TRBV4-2,TGTGCCAGCAGCCAATTGGAGCCCGCGGGCGGGGAGCTGTTTTTT,CASSQLEPAGGELFF
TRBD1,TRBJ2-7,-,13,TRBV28,TGTGCCAGCAGGGGACAGGGTATGGACGAGCAGTACTTC,CASRGQGMDEQYF
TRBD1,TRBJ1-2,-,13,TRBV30,TGTGCCTGGAGTGATACCTGGGACAGTGGCTACACCTTC,CAWSDTWDSGYTF
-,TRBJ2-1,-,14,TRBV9,TGTGCCAGCAGCGCGGGACTTACTAACAATGAGCAGTTCTTC,CASSAGLTNNEQFF
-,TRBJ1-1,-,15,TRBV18,TGTGCCAGCTCCCCATGGCAGGGGCTGAACACTGAAGCTTTCTTT,CASSPWQGLNTEAFF
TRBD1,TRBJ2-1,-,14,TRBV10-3,TGTGCCATCAGTGGGACAGGGGTCGCAAATGAGCAGTTCTTC,CAISGTGVANEQFF
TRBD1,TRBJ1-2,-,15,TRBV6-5,TGTGCCAGCACCCCGACTCCGGGACAGAACTATGGCTACACCTTC,CASTPTPGQNYGYTF
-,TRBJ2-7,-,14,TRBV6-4,TGTGCCAGCAGTATCGACGGGAGCTCCTACGAGCAGTACTTC,CASSIDGSSYEQYF
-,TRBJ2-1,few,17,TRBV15,TGTGCCACCAGCAGAGAGATCCCCGGGGGGCCTAACAATGAGCAGTTCTTC,CATSREIPGGPNNEQFF
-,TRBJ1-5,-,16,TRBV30,TGTGCCTGGAGTCAAGGGAGCCCCTATAGCAATCAGCCCCAGCATTTT,CAWSQGSPYSNQPQHF
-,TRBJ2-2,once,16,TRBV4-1,TGCGCCAGCAGCCAAGAGGGCAGGATCGGCACCGGGGAGCTGTTTTTT,CASSQEGRIGTGELFF
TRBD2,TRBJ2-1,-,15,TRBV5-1,TGCGCCAGCAGCTTGGACGCGGGGGGTCGGGATGAGCAGTTCTTC,CASSLDAGGRDEQFF
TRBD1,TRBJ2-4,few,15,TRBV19,TGTGCCAGTAGTCCGGGACAGGCGAGGGAAAACATTCAGTACTTC,CASSPGQARENIQYF
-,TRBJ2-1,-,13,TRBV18,TGTGCCAGCTCACCACCGGTTAGAAATGAGCAGTTCTTC,CASSPPVRNEQFF
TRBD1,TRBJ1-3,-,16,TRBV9,TGTGCCAGCAGCGTAACAGGGGGCCCCTCTGGAAACACCATATATTTT,CASSVTGGPSGNTIYF
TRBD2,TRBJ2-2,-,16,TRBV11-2,TGTGCCAGCAGCCCACTCGAGCGGGGGGTCACCGGGGAGCTGTTTTTT,CASSPLERGVTGELFF
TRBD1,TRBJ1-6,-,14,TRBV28,TGTGCCAGCAGTTTGGACAGGCGAAATTCACCCCTCCACTTT,CASSLDRRNSPLHF
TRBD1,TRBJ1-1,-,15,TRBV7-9,TGTGCCAGCAGCTTGACAGGGGGCGCGAGCACTGAAGCTTTCTTT,CASSLTGGASTEAFF
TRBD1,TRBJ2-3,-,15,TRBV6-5,TGTGCCAGCGTACCAATCCAGGGGGCGAGGGTTACGCAGTATTTT,CASVPIQGARVTQYF
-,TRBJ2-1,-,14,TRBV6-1,TGTGCCACAGGTGGGCCCAAGCACGGAACTGGGCAGTTCTTC,CATGGPKHGTGQFF
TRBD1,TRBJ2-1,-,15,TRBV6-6,TGTGCCAGCAGTTACTGGGACAGGGGCAACAATGAGCAGTTCTTC,CASSYWDRGNNEQFF
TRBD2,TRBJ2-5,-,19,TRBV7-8,TGTGCCAGCAGCTCGATCCGGTTTAGCGGGGGGACTAATCAAGAGACCCAGTACTTC,CASSSIRFSGGTNQETQYF
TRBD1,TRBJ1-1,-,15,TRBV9,TGTGCCAGCAGCTTCTCCGGACAGGCGAACACTGAAGCTTTCTTT,CASSFSGQANTEAFF
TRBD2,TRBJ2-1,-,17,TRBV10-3,TGTGCCATCAGTGAGCCGGGACTACCGAGCTCCTACAATGAGCAGTTCTTC,CAISEPGLPSSYNEQFF
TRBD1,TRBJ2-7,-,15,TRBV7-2,TGTGCCAGCAGCTCTAGACAGGGATCGACTTCCGAGCAGTACTTC,CASSSRQGSTSEQYF
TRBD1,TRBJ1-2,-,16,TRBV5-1,TGCGCCAGCAGCTTCAGTCGGACAGGCTTTAGCTATGGCTACACCTTC,CASSFSRTGFSYGYTF
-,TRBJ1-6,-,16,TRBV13,TGTGCCAGCAGCTCCGGGGGGCCGAGGTATAATTCACCCCTCCACTTT,CASSSGGPRYNSPLHF
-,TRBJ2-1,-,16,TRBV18,TGTGCCAGCTCACTTCTTTTCGGCGGGGAGTACAATGAGCAGTTCTTC,CASSLLFGGEYNEQFF
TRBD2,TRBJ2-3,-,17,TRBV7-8,TGTGCCAGCACCCCCTCGAACGTCGGGGGGGCCTCAGATACGCAGTATTTT,CASTPSNVGGASDTQYF